One and the same sample provided the 27 T cell receptor beta chains below, sequenced in a study of metastatic and nonmetastatic thyroid tumors. Nobody among the patients had been given any treatment before thyroid surgery. TCRdb re-processed the PCR reads through MiXCR. Of around 14,000 clones in the sample, 24% were seen once. The specimen sequenced was tumor tissue. The receptors here all came from a female donor with papillary thyroid cancer or a benign thyroid nodule (not recorded which). Some clones in this sample may be carry-over from other donors' samples.

The rearrangement joins TRBV5-1 to TRBJ2-7; the D gene is possibly TRBD2 (5 bases). This CDR3 has 14 residues. Trimming took 0 bases from V and 3 from J, leaving 10 bases between them. The germline V gene encodes CDR1 SGHRS and CDR2 YFSETQ. CDR3 region: CASSLGGADYEQYV. CDR3 bases: TGCGCCAGCAGCTTGGGAGGAGCGGACTACGAGCAGTACGTC.

As for this clone: A much larger clone differs from this one at a single base, so this may be a read error. The rearrangement links TRBV4-3 to TRBJ2-7; D unresolved. Germline CDR1 is LGHNA and CDR2 is YSLEER. CDR3 size: 15 residues. This CDR3 is CASSQVLSPVYELYF. As DNA, the CDR3 is TGCGCCAGCAGCCAAGTTCTATCACCGGTATACGAGCTGTACTTC.

Judged by abundance, this clone is medium-sized (0.01 to 0.1%). The CDR3, as DNA: TGTGCCAGTAGGCGTTTCCGGAGGGGGGGCGGGGAGCTGTTTTTT. Its translation is CASRRFRRGGGELFF. The chain couples TRBV19 to TRBJ2-2; tentative D call: TRBD2 (7 bases). CDR3 length equals 15 residues. CDR1 LNHDA and CDR2 SQIVND come from the germline V gene (reference sequence). Trimming took 6 bases from V and 7 from J, leaving 18 bases between them.

This clone has at least ten counts. V and J are TRBV6-5 and TRBJ1-1, with unresolved D. Trimming removed 2 bases at V and 5 bases at J, with 12 bases between. CDR3 length equals 14 residues. CDR1 is MNHEY and CDR2 is SVGAGI in the germline V gene. CDR3 protein: CASSYALGQTEAFF. The CDR3 DNA reads as TGTGCCAGCAGTTACGCTCTGGGTCAAACTGAAGCTTTCTTT.

Ten or more counts support this clone. The chain couples TRBV4-3 to TRBJ2-5; 9 bases fit TRBD2. V gave up 0 bases and J gave up 7 bases; unmatched junction bases: 9. CDR3 length: 16 amino acids. From germline, CDR1 is LGHNA and CDR2 YSLEER. CDR3 DNA: TGCGCCAGCAGCCAAGATACCCTAGCGGGAAAGGTGACCCAGTACTTC. This codes for CASSQDTLAGKVTQYF.

The sample holds many counts of this clone. The J gene is TRBJ2-7, the V gene TRBV5-6; D not resolved. Germline V gives CDR1 SGHDT, CDR2 YYEEEE. V was clipped by 4 bases and J by 7 bases, with 12 bases between them. This CDR3 comprises 12 residues. The CDR3 protein is CASSLAREEQYF. CDR3 nucleotides: TGTGCCAGCAGCCTGGCCCGCGAAGAGCAGTACTTC. The entire variable domain, with the rest obtained from reference TRBV5-6 and TRBJ2-7, is as follows: DAGVTQSPTHLIKTRGQQVTLRCSPKSGHDTVSWYQQALGQGPQFIFQYYEEEERQRGNFPDRFSGHQFPNYSSELNVNALLLGDSALYLCASSLAREEQYFGPGTRLTVT.

By share, this clone ranks as medium-sized. V usage is TRBV2 and J usage is TRBJ1-6, with 10 nucleotides matching TRBD1. CDR1 and CDR2 from the germline V gene are SNHLY and FYNNEI. The CDR3 totals 17 residues. With V trimmed by 5 bases and J by 10 bases, 14 bases remained unmatched. The chain's CDR3 is CASSLMTGGLLGSPLHF. Written as DNA, the CDR3 is TGTGCCAGCAGTCTGATGACAGGGGGCTTACTTGGGTCACCCCTCCACTTT.

This clone was detected ten times or more. This sequence joins TRBV29-1 and TRBJ2-3; D possibly uses TRBD1 or TRBD2 (5 bases each). This CDR3 is 15 amino acids long. Looked up from germline, CDR1 is SQVTM and CDR2 is ANQGSEA. V lost 0 bases and J lost 2, with 12 bases in between. CDR3 in DNA: TGCAGCGTTGAAGATCCCCGGGACCTCACAGATACGCAGTATTTT. Translated, it gives CSVEDPRDLTDTQYF.

This clone was picked up many times. The chain uses TRBV7-2 and TRBJ2-2; 10 bases agree with TRBD2. CDR1 is SGHTA and CDR2 is FQGNSA in the germline V gene. The CDR3 sequence is 18 residues long. The V and J ends lost 5 bases and 4 bases, in that order; junction bases with no gene match: 13. The chain's CDR3 is CASSSGISGRTFTGELFF. CDR3 nucleotide sequence: TGTGCCAGCAGCAGCGGAATTAGCGGGAGGACCTTCACCGGGGAGCTGTTTTTT.

This chain links TRBV7-8 with TRBJ2-7; possible D gene TRBD2, 6 bases. V shed 3 bases and J shed 4 bases, with 10 bases lying between them. The CDR3 extends over 13 amino acids. The germline CDR1 and CDR2 sequences are SGHVS and FQNEAQ. The CDR3 coding sequence is TGTGCCAGCAGCTTGTCCGGGAGTTACGAGCAGTACTTC. Residues: CASSLSGSYEQYF.

This clone was recorded at least ten times. The chain combines TRBV27 with TRBJ2-2; 7 positions agree with TRBD2. Looked up from germline, CDR1 is MNHEY and CDR2 is SMNVEV (reference sequence). The CDR3 covers 17 residues. V shed 5 bases and J 1 base; nucleotides not matched to a gene: 10. The CDR3 DNA follows: TGTGCCAGCAGTGACTCCCCCCGGGGGGTGAACACCGGGGAGCTGTTTTTT. Residues: CASSDSPRGVNTGELFF.

The chain uses TRBV29-1 and TRBJ2-3; 9 positions agree with TRBD2. Per germline, CDR1 SQVTM and CDR2 ANQGSEA. The V segment lost 3 bases and the J segment 4 bases; nucleotides outside the gene matches: 11. This CDR3 is 16 amino acids long. CDR3 coding DNA: TGCAGCGTTGAGCGGGGGGGCGGAGTCGGGTCAGATACGCAGTATTTT. It translates to CSVERGGGVGSDTQYF.

This clone is termed medium-sized. The DNA for the CDR3 is TGCAGTGCTAGTCAGGGGCAGACGAGCACTGAAGCTTTCTTT. This encodes CSASQGQTSTEAFF. The V gene is TRBV20-1, the J gene TRBJ1-1; D perhaps matches TRBD1 (6 bases). The CDR3 spans 14 residues. Germline values: CDR1 DFQATT, CDR2 SNEGSKA (reference sequence). V gave up 3 bases and J gave up 4 bases, with 15 bases separating them.

This clone was detected ten times or more. This chain links TRBV20-1 with TRBJ2-5; TRBD2 is a possible D gene (5 bases). V shed 5 bases and J shed 5 bases, with 9 bases lying between them. The CDR3 extends over 11 amino acids. Germline CDR1 is DFQATT and CDR2 is SNEGSKA (reference sequence). The CDR3 nucleotides read TGCAGTGCTGAGGGTGGGGAGACCCAGTACTTC. It specifies CSAEGGETQYF.

This clone showed up just a few times. This chain uses TRBV6-1 with TRBJ2-7; either TRBD1 or TRBD2 may supply D (6 bases each). Trimming stripped 4 bases from V and 3 bases from J, with 10 bases between. The germline gives CDR1 MNHNS, CDR2 SASEGT. The CDR3 totals 13 residues. In DNA, the CDR3 is TGTGCCAGCAGTGTGGGGGGCGGCTACGAGCAGTACTTC. It translates to CASSVGGGYEQYF.

In this sample, this clone turned up many times. The chain employs TRBV7-9 and TRBJ2-7; 7 bases agree with TRBD1. CDR1 and CDR2 from the germline V gene are SEHNR and FQNEAQ (reference sequence). Germline trimming cut 1 base from V and 3 bases from J; bases unmatched to any gene: 6. There are 15 residues in the CDR3. CDR3 sequence reads: CASSLGGTVGYEQYF. In nucleotides, the CDR3 is TGTGCCAGCAGCTTAGGGGGGACAGTAGGCTACGAGCAGTACTTC.

In its sample, this clone ranks as medium-sized (0.01 to 0.1%). The chain is built from TRBV11-2 and TRBJ1-1; TRBD1 aligns across 10 bases. This CDR3 comprises 14 residues. Germline-derived CDR1 and CDR2 are SGHAT and FQNNGV. After removal of 5 bases from V and 3 bases from J, the junction contained 3 bases not matched to a gene. CDR3 DNA: TGTGCCAGCAGCCAGACAGGGGGCTACACTGAAGCTTTCTTT. This sequence encodes CASSQTGGYTEAFF.

Only a few counts were recorded for this clone. The sample carries other DNA sequences with the same CDR3. The chain recombines TRBV10-2 with TRBJ2-2; the D is unclear. CDR1 and CDR2 (germline): WSHSY, SAAADI. CDR3 size: 15 residues. The V and J ends lost 2 bases and 3 bases respectively, with 10 bases between them. The DNA for the CDR3 is TGCGCCAGCAGTGAGGTGCGGACCTACACCGGGGAGCTGTTTTTT. Protein: CASSEVRTYTGELFF.

The rearrangement joins TRBV20-1 to TRBJ2-5; D not certain. The DNA end favors TRBJ2-1, so the J call may be wrong. This CDR3 comprises 15 residues. Germline V CDR1 and CDR2: DFQATT, SNEGSKA (reference sequence). CDR3 coding DNA: TGCAGTGCTATAGTTCGGGCGGCGTCGAACAATGAGCAGTTCTTC. It yields the protein CSAIVRAASNNEQFF.

This clone appeared a few times. Mismatch with germline at one junction end may stem from a read error. The chain has TRBV6-1 and TRBJ1-5; D not certain. CDR3 length: 13 residues. Germline CDR1 reads MNHNS; CDR2 reads SASEGT. CDR3 DNA sequence: TGTTCCAGCAGTGACATGAACAATCAGCCCCAGCATTTT. Its protein product is CSSSDMNNQPQHF.

This clone has at least ten counts. This rearrangement joins TRBV6-2 or TRBV6-3 to TRBJ2-1; possibly TRBD2 for D (5 bases). Per germline, CDR1 MNHEY and CDR2 SVGEGT. V lost 10 bases and J lost 1, with 11 bases in between. The CDR3 spans 13 residues. This CDR3 reads CATSSFSYNEQFF. The CDR3 DNA follows: TGTGCCACTTCTAGCTTTTCCTACAATGAGCAGTTCTTC.

This clone was seen at least ten times. CDR3 sequence: CASSKPPQGFGYGYTF. CDR3 sequence (DNA): TGTGCCAGCAGTAAACCCCCACAGGGCTTCGGGTATGGCTACACCTTC. The chain couples TRBV6-1 to TRBJ1-2, with D possibly matching TRBD1 (6 bases). Trimming removed 5 bases at V and 5 bases at J, with 21 bases between. Germline CDR1 reads MNHNS; CDR2 reads SASEGT. The CDR3 has 16 residues.

This clone was seen many times. The J gene is TRBJ2-3, the V gene TRBV20-1, with TRBD2 matching 8 bases. The germline gives CDR1 DFQATT, CDR2 SNEGSKA (reference sequence). This CDR3 is built from 18 residues. J gave up 5 bases and V 1 base, and 17 bases lay outside the gene matches. CDR3 loop: CSARARLAGQTSLDTQYF. The CDR3 region has the DNA TGCAGTGCTAGAGCCCGGCTAGCGGGTCAAACTTCTTTAGATACGCAGTATTTT.

This clone showed up just a few times. V gene TRBV2 combines with J gene TRBJ2-1, with TRBD1 identical over 7 bases. Germline CDR1 is SNHLY and CDR2 is FYNNEI. This CDR3 comprises 16 residues. The trim removed 2 bases at V and 3 bases at J, leaving 7 bases unmatched. The CDR3: CASSERYRGFYNEQFF. CDR3 DNA: TGTGCCAGCAGTGAAAGGTACAGGGGATTCTACAATGAGCAGTTCTTC.

DNA for the CDR3: TGTGCCAGCAGTCGACGTGCACAGGGAGATACGCAGTATTTT. This sequence encodes CASSRRAQGDTQYF. V usage is TRBV7-2 and J usage is TRBJ2-3, with TRBD1 as a possible D gene (6 bases). The length of the CDR3 is 14 residues. The germline V gene encodes CDR1 SGHTA and CDR2 FQGNSA. Trimming pared 6 bases from V and 5 bases from J, leaving 15 bases between.

The V and J genes are TRBV5-1 and TRBJ1-3; D is possibly TRBD1 (6 bases). The CDR3 contains 14 residues. Germline CDR1 reads SGHRS; CDR2 reads YFSETQ. Trimming left V 4 bases short and J 2 bases short, with 10 bases between. The CDR3 protein is CASSSGGTGNTIYF. The DNA for the CDR3 is TGCGCCAGCAGCAGCGGGGGCACTGGAAACACCATATATTTT.

This clone showed up just a few times. Sequence at one end of the junction differs from germline and may be a read error. This sequence joins TRBV20-1 and TRBJ2-3, with D uncertain. The V gene's germline CDR1 is DFQATT and CDR2 SNEGSKA (reference sequence). The CDR3 consists of 11 residues. The DNA for the CDR3 is TGCAGTGCAAGTAGCACATATACGCAGTACTTT. This encodes CSASSTYTQYF.